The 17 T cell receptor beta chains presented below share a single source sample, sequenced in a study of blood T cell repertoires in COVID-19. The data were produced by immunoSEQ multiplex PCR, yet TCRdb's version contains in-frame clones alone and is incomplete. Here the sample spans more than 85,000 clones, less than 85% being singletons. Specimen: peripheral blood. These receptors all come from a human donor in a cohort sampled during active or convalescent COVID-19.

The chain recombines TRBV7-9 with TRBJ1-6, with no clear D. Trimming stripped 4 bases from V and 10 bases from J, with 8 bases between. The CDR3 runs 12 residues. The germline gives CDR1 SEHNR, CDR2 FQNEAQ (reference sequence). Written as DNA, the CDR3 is TGTGCCAGCAGCTCAGGCTGGTCACCCCTCCACTTT. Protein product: CASSSGWSPLHF.

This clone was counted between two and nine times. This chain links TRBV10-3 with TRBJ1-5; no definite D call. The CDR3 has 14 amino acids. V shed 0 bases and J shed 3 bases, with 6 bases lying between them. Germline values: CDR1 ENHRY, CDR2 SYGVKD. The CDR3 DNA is TGTGCCATCAGTGAGTCGAGTCACAATCAGCCCCAGCATTTT. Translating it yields CAISESSHNQPQHF.

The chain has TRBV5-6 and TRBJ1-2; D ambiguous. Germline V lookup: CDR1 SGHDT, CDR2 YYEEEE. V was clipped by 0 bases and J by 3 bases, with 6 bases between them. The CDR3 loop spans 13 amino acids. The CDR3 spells CASSLDPDYGYTF. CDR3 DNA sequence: TGTGCCAGCAGCTTGGATCCAGACTATGGCTACACCTTC.

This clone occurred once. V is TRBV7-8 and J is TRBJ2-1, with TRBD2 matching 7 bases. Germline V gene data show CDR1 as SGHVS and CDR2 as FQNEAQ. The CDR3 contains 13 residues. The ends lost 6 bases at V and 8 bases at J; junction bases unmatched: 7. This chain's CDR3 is CASRAGVYYEQFF. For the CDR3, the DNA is TGTGCCAGCAGGGCGGGAGTTTACTATGAGCAGTTCTTC.

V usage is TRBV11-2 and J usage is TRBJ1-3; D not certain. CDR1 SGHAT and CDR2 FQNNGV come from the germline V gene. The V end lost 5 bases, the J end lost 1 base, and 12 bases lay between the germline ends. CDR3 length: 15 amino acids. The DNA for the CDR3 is TGTGCCAGCAGCACCCAACAGATATCTGGAAACACCATATATTTT. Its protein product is CASSTQQISGNTIYF.

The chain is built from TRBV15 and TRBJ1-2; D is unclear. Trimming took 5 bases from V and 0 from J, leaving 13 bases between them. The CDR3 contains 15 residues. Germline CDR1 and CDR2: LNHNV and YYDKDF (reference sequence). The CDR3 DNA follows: TGTGCCACCAGCGTCCGAGTTGGAGCTAACTATGGCTACACCTTC. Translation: CATSVRVGANYGYTF.

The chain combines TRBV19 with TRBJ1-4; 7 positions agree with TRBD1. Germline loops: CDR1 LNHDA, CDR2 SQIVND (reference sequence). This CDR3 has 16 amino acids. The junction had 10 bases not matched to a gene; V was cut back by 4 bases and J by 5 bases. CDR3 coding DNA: TGTGCCAGTAGTACGAACCACAGGGGTCCGAATGAAAAACTGTTTTTT. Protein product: CASSTNHRGPNEKLFF.

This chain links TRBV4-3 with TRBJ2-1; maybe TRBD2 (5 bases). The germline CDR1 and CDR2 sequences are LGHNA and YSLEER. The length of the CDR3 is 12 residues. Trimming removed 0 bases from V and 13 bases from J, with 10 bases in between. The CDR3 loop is CASSQDRGPQFF. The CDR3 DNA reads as TGCGCCAGCAGCCAAGATCGGGGTCCCCAGTTCTTC.

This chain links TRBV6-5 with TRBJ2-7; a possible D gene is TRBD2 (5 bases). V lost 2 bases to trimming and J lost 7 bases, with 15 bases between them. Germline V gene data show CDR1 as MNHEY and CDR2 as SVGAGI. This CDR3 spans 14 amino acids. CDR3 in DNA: TGTGCCAGCAGTTACGGAGGCAAACTGGTAGAGCAGTACTTC. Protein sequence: CASSYGGKLVEQYF.

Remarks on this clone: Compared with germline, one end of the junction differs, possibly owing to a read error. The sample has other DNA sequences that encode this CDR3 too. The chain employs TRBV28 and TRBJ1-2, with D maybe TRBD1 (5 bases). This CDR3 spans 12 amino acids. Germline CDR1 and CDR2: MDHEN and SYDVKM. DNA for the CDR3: TGCGCCAGCAACCTTTGGGGCCATGGCTACACCTTC. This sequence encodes CASNLWGHGYTF.

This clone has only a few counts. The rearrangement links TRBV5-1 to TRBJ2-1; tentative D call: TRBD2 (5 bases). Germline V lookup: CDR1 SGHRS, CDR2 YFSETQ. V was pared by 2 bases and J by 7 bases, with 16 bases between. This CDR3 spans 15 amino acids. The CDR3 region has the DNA TGCGCCAGCAGCTTTATCAGCGGTCAAGGGAATGAGCAGTTCTTC. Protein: CASSFISGQGNEQFF.

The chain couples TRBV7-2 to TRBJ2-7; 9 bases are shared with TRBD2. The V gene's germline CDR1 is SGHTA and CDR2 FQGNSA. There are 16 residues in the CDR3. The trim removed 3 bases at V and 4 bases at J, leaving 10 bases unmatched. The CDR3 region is CASSLGGSGGLYEQYF. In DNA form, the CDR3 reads TGTGCCAGCAGCTTGGGTGGTAGCGGGGGCTTGTACGAGCAGTACTTC.

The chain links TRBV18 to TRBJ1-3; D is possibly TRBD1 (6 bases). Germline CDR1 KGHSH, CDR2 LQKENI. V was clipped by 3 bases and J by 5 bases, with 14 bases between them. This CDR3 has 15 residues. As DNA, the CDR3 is TGTGCCAGCTCACCTCTTCGGGACAACAGAAACACCATATATTTT. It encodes CASSPLRDNRNTIYF.

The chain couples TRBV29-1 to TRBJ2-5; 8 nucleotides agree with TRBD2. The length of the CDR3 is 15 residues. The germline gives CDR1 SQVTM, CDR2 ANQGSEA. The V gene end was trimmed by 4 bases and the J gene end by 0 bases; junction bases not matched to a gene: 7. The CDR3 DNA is TGCAGCGTTGTTCTGCGGGAGGAATACCAAGAGACCCAGTACTTC. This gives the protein CSVVLREEYQETQYF.

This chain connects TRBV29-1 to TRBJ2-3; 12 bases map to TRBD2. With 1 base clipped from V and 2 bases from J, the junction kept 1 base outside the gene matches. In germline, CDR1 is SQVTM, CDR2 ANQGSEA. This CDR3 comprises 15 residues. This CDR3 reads CSVEGLAGATDTQYF. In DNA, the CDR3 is TGCAGCGTTGAAGGACTAGCGGGAGCCACAGATACGCAGTATTTT.

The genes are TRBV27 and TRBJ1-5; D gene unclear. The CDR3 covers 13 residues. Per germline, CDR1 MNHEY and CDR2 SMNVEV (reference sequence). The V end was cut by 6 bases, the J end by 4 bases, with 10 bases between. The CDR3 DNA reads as TGTGCCAGCAGGGTATCGCGGAATCAGCCCCAGCATTTT. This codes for CASRVSRNQPQHF.

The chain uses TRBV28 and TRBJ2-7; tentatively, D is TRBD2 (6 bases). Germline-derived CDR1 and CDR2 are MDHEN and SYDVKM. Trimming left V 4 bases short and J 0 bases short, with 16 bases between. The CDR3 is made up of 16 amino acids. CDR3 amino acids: CASSSGTVQSSYEQYF. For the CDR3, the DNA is TGTGCCAGCAGTTCAGGGACTGTACAGAGCTCCTACGAGCAGTACTTC.